This T cell receptor (beta chain) emerged from a study of monozygotic twins with inflammatory bowel disease. As to this clonotype: Its antigen is not identified.

Staff drew an approximately 2.3 ml blood sample from each donor. Whole blood supplied total RNA, and T cells were not sorted. The study, taken as a whole, reports: Extra variability in the repertoires of patients may have come from differing immunosuppressive treatments.

Reanalyzing the 5' RACE reads, TCRdb keeps one entry per CDR3 protein, without DNA. Its clone listing holds around 380,000 distinct CDR3 sequences. The CDR3 has 14 amino acids. The germline V gene has CDR1 MNHEY and CDR2 SMNVEV (reference sequence). The source material was blood. The chain recombines TRBV27 with TRBJ2-3; TCRdb designates TRBD2, a call that cannot be tested without DNA. The sequence was obtained from a human donor with ulcerative colitis or Crohn's disease, or a healthy co-twin of an affected twin (not recorded which). The CDR3 loop is CASMKGGYVDTQYF.